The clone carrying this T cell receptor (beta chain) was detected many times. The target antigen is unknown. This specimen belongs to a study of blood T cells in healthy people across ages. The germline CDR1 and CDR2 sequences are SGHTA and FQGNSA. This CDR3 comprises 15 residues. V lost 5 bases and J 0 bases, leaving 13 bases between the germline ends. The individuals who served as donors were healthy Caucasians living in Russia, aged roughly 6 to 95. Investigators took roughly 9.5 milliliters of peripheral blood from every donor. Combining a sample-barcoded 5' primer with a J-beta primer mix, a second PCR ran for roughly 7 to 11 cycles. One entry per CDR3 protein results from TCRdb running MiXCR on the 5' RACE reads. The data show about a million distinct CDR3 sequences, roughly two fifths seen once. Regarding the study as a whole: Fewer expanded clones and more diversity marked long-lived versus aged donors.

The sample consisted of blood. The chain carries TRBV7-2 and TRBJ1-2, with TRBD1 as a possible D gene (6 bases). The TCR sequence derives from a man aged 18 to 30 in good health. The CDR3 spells CASSPGTLSNYGYTF. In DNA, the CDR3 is TGTGCCAGCAGCCCCGGGACACTTTCTAACTATGGCTACACCTTC.